These 29 T cell receptor beta chains were all obtained from the same sample, sequenced in a study of identical twins listed by TCRdb under 2016. Receptor libraries were prepared by 5' RACE. The instrument was an Illumina HiSeq 2000. Through fastp at Q25 and MiXCR, TCRdb rebuilt clones from the public reads, retaining in-frame beta chains. For every CDR3 protein sequence, its rows merge into one entry that carries the most common genes and DNA. For this sample there are roughly 290,000 distinct CDR3 sequences; roughly 8.6% appear just once. In total, the top ten clones hold 2.1% of the sample. These data were likewise used in another study, on yellow fever vaccine responses in identical twins.

The sequencing input was memory (CD45RO+) T cells sorted from blood. This specimen's cell subset or site label, per the study, means: CD45RO+ enriched T cells. All receptors derive from a woman aged 18-29 years in good health.

The rearrangement joins TRBV18 to TRBJ2-6; tentative D call: TRBD2 (5 bases). The germline V gene has CDR1 KGHSH and CDR2 LQKENI. The CDR3 is made up of 17 amino acids. V dropped 0 bases and J dropped 2 bases, with 11 bases sitting between them. CDR3 sequence: CASSPPEESTGANVLTF. The CDR3 nucleotides are TGTGCCAGCTCACCACCGGAGGAGAGCACTGGGGCCAACGTCCTGACTTTC.

This clonotype was recorded a few times. J is TRBJ1-1 and V is TRBV20-1; D is perhaps TRBD1 (5 bases). The germline gives CDR1 DFQATT, CDR2 SNEGSKA (reference sequence). The CDR3 consists of 14 residues. The V gene lost 6 bases and the J gene lost 6 bases, with 20 bases spanning the gap. This CDR3 reads CSAKPPGRGAEAFF. The CDR3 coding sequence is TGCAGTGCAAAACCGCCGGGGAGAGGGGCTGAAGCTTTCTTT.

This clonotype was observed many times. This rearrangement joins TRBV7-7 to TRBJ2-1, with D possibly TRBD1 on 6 matching bases. Germline-derived CDR1 and CDR2 are SSHAT and FNYEAQ (reference sequence). The CDR3 totals 14 residues. V shed 2 bases and J shed 5 bases, with 10 bases lying between them. CDR3: CASSLSGQNNEQFF. As DNA, the CDR3 is TGTGCCAGCAGCTTATCGGGACAAAACAATGAGCAGTTCTTC. Together with reference TRBV7-7 and TRBJ2-1, the CDR3 gives the full variable domain: GAGVSQSPRYKVTKRGQDVTLRCDPISSHATLYWYQQALGQGPEFLTYFNYEAQPDKSGLPSDRFSAERPEGSISTLTIQRTEQRDSAMYRCASSLSGQNNEQFFGPGTRLTVL.

This chain joins TRBV4-2 and TRBJ2-3, with 11 bases that match TRBD2. Trimming at V came to 3 bases and at J to 9 bases, leaving 11 bases not matched to a gene. Germline V gene sequence: CDR1 LGHNA, CDR2 YNFKEQ. The CDR3 has 16 residues. The CDR3 nucleotides read TGTGCCAGCAGCCAGGTACTAGCGGGAGAGGAAGGAACGCAGTATTTT. Protein: CASSQVLAGEEGTQYF.

This clonotype was found a few times. CDR3 region: CASSYRQIPLTEAFF. In DNA form, the CDR3 reads TGTGCCAGCAGCTACAGGCAGATCCCGCTCACTGAAGCTTTCTTT. V usage is TRBV3-1 and J usage is TRBJ1-1; perhaps TRBD1 as D (5 bases). CDR1 is LGHDT, CDR2 YNNKEL, per germline (reference sequence). The CDR3 runs 15 residues. The V and J ends lost 5 bases and 4 bases respectively, with 17 bases between them.

This clonotype was observed at least ten times. This sequence joins TRBV20-1 and TRBJ2-7; TRBD1 agrees at 7 bases. With V trimmed by 6 bases and J by 3 bases, 8 bases remained unmatched. Looked up from germline, CDR1 is DFQATT and CDR2 is SNEGSKA (reference sequence). The CDR3 has 13 amino acids. This CDR3 is CSARQTGIYEQYF. For the CDR3, the DNA is TGCAGTGCAAGACAGACAGGGATCTACGAGCAGTACTTC.

This chain uses TRBV3-1 with TRBJ2-1; a possible D gene is TRBD1 (6 bases). The CDR3 spans 17 residues. Germline values: CDR1 LGHDT, CDR2 YNNKEL (reference sequence). V lost 10 bases to trimming and J lost 1 base, with 23 bases between them. The CDR3 DNA reads as TGTGCCACCACCACACGGTTACTGGGGGCATCCTACAATGAGCAGTTCTTC. Protein product: CATTTRLLGASYNEQFF.

The CDR3 spells CASRGGLAGVYYEQYF. The CDR3 DNA sequence: TGTGCCAGCAGGGGGGGTCTAGCGGGAGTTTACTACGAGCAGTACTTC. This chain uses TRBV28 with TRBJ2-7; 10 nucleotides match TRBD2. The junction had 11 bases not matched to a gene; V was cut back by 6 bases and J by 3 bases. Germline assignment: CDR1 MDHEN and CDR2 SYDVKM. The CDR3 is 16 amino acids.

Only a few counts were recorded for this clonotype. The chain is built from TRBV11-2 and TRBJ1-1, with D unclear. The germline V gene encodes CDR1 SGHAT and CDR2 FQNNGV. The V gene lost 3 bases and the J gene lost 1 base, with 6 bases spanning the gap. This CDR3 comprises 13 residues. The CDR3 here is CASSFNQNTEAFF. The CDR3 nucleotides read TGTGCCAGCAGCTTCAATCAGAACACTGAAGCTTTCTTT.

This clonotype was detected many times. The chain recombines TRBV5-1 with TRBJ2-1; the match to TRBD2 covers 7 bases. The ends lost 3 bases at V and 3 bases at J; junction bases unmatched: 12. The germline CDR1 and CDR2 sequences are SGHRS and YFSETQ. The CDR3 spans 17 residues. The CDR3 DNA is TGCGCCAGCAGCTCCTGGGGTCGGGGGGTTGGCTACAATGAGCAGTTCTTC. It yields the protein CASSSWGRGVGYNEQFF.

This clonotype was seen more than once but under ten times. The rearrangement uses TRBV4-2 and TRBJ2-4, with 10 bases identical to TRBD1. The CDR3 extends over 15 amino acids. Germline V lookup: CDR1 LGHNA, CDR2 YNFKEQ. The ends lost 1 base at V and 8 bases at J; junction bases unmatched: 5. CDR3 region: CASSQAGQGVDIQYF. For the CDR3, the DNA is TGTGCCAGCAGCCAAGCTGGACAGGGGGTGGACATTCAGTACTTC.

CDR3 DNA: TGCAGTGCCCCCCAGGGGGGCCGTGGCTATGGCTACACCTTC. It is translated as CSAPQGGRGYGYTF. The genes are TRBV20-1 and TRBJ1-2, with 7 bases that match TRBD1. Germline-derived CDR1 and CDR2 are DFQATT and SNEGSKA (reference sequence). V dropped 6 bases and J dropped 4; count of bases not matched to a gene: 11. The CDR3 covers 14 residues.

The genes are TRBV27 and TRBJ2-2; tentatively, D is TRBD1 or TRBD2 (5 bases each). With 6 bases removed from V and 0 bases from J, the gap between germline ends came to 8 bases. CDR3 size: 14 residues. In germline, CDR1 is MNHEY, CDR2 SMNVEV (reference sequence). This chain's CDR3 is CASRGDTNTGELFF. The CDR3 nucleotides read TGTGCCAGCAGGGGGGATACGAACACCGGGGAGCTGTTTTTT.

This clonotype was observed at least ten times. The chain employs TRBV25-1 and TRBJ2-7; D is ambiguous. The V gene's germline CDR1 is MGHDK and CDR2 SYGVNS. Trimming cost V 7 bases and J 6 bases, with 4 bases left between them. This CDR3 is 9 amino acids long. The CDR3 DNA reads as TGTGCCAGCATCGCCGAGCAGTACGTC. Translated: CASIAEQYV.

CDR3 protein: CASEKASTDTQYF. The CDR3 DNA reads TGTGCCAGCGAAAAGGCGAGCACAGATACGCAGTATTTT. The rearrangement links TRBV19 to TRBJ2-3; D uncertain. In germline, CDR1 is LNHDA, CDR2 SQIVND (reference sequence). Trimming took 9 bases from V and 0 from J, leaving 10 bases between them. This CDR3 comprises 13 residues. The full variable domain, with the rest looked up from reference TRBV19 and TRBJ2-3, is DGGITQSPKYLFRKEGQNVTLSCEQNLNHDAMYWYRQDPGQGLRLIYYSQIVNDFQKGDIAEGYSVSREKKESFPLTVTSAQKNPTAFYLCASEKASTDTQYFGPGTRLTVL.

This clonotype was counted at least ten times. This chain connects TRBV9 to TRBJ2-1, with TRBD2 identical over 11 bases. The germline gives CDR1 SGDLS, CDR2 YYNGEE. V lost 4 bases and J lost 2; bases outside the gene matches: 14. There are 19 residues in the CDR3. CDR3 nucleotides: TGTGCCAGCAGCACCCGAGGGGGGGGACTAGCGGCGACCTACAATGAGCAGTTCTTC. It encodes CASSTRGGGLAATYNEQFF.

This chain connects TRBV4-2 to TRBJ2-2; D tentatively reads TRBD1 or TRBD2 (5 bases each). Germline V gene data show CDR1 as LGHNA and CDR2 as YNFKEQ. The CDR3 extends over 16 amino acids. V was cut by 1 base and J by 2 bases, with 11 bases left in between. CDR3: CASSQASGTNTGELFF. The CDR3, as DNA: TGTGCCAGCAGCCAAGCTTCCGGGACCAACACCGGGGAGCTGTTTTTT.

There are a few counts of this clonotype. The chain joins TRBV10-3 to TRBJ1-5, with a possible D match to TRBD1 (6 bases). V shed 10 bases and J shed 5 bases, with 15 bases lying between them. Per germline, CDR1 ENHRY and CDR2 SYGVKD. The CDR3 runs 13 residues. The CDR3 here is CATKGQIDQPQHF. CDR3 coding DNA: TGTGCCACCAAAGGACAGATTGATCAGCCCCAGCATTTT.

This clonotype was seen ten or more times. The chain couples TRBV12-3 or TRBV12-4 to TRBJ1-2; 8 bases agree with TRBD1. The CDR3 is 14 residues long. J gave up 7 bases and V 1 base, and 5 bases lay outside the gene matches. CDR3 loop: CASSLGTGTGGYTF. The CDR3 DNA sequence: TGTGCCAGCAGTTTAGGGACAGGGACTGGTGGCTACACCTTC.

The chain employs TRBV24-1 and TRBJ2-1; 13 bases match TRBD2. The CDR3 length is 19 residues. From germline, CDR1 is KGHDR and CDR2 SFDVKD. J was trimmed by 7 bases and V by 11 bases; bases with no gene match: 22. The CDR3 loop is CAIRPTQRGLAGVHNEQFF. CDR3 coding DNA: TGTGCCATCAGACCCACACAACGCGGACTAGCGGGAGTGCATAATGAGCAGTTCTTC.

This clonotype has more than one count but fewer than ten. The chain employs TRBV18 and TRBJ2-7; 10 nucleotides agree with TRBD1. This CDR3 region has 17 residues. Germline values: CDR1 KGHSH, CDR2 LQKENI. V lost 5 bases to trimming and J lost 0 bases; unmatched junction nucleotides: 10. The CDR3 reads CASSTTSRTGGSYEQYF. CDR3 nucleotides: TGTGCCAGCTCAACCACCTCTAGGACAGGGGGCTCCTACGAGCAGTACTTC.

The sample holds many counts of this clonotype. The J gene is TRBJ1-5, the V gene TRBV20-1; D is unresolved. The length of the CDR3 is 12 residues. Germline V lookup: CDR1 DFQATT, CDR2 SNEGSKA (reference sequence). V was trimmed by 2 bases and J by 3 bases, leaving 5 bases between them. The CDR3 here is CSARRSNQPQHF. CDR3 coding DNA: TGCAGTGCTAGACGCTCCAATCAGCCCCAGCATTTT.

This clonotype was counted ten times or more. The rearrangement uses TRBV10-2 and TRBJ1-4; D ambiguous. Per germline, CDR1 WSHSY and CDR2 SAAADI. Trimming pared 5 bases from V and 6 bases from J, leaving 13 bases between. The CDR3 is made up of 14 amino acids. CDR3 nucleotide sequence: TGCGCCAGCAGTTCGGACCGCTTACATGAAAAACTGTTTTTT. It encodes CASSSDRLHEKLFF.

V and J are TRBV19 and TRBJ2-3; D may be TRBD2 (6 bases). Germline values: CDR1 LNHDA, CDR2 SQIVND (reference sequence). With 7 bases removed from V and 0 bases from J, the gap between germline ends came to 20 bases. CDR3 length equals 17 residues. Here the CDR3 DNA reads TGTGCCAGTAAAGATACCGGTGGGGGGACTAGCACAGATACGCAGTATTTT. Amino acids: CASKDTGGGTSTDTQYF.

V usage is TRBV7-9 and J usage is TRBJ1-1, with D possibly TRBD1 on 5 matching bases. Trimming cost V 5 bases and J 4 bases, with 14 bases left between them. The CDR3 length is 14 residues. CDR1 SEHNR and CDR2 FQNEAQ come from the germline V gene (reference sequence). CDR3 amino acids: CASSAPGGITEAFF. In DNA, the CDR3 is TGTGCCAGCAGCGCCCCGGGGGGAATCACTGAAGCTTTCTTT.

This clonotype occurred a few times. The rearrangement joins TRBV7-9 to TRBJ2-2; D is ambiguous. Germline values: CDR1 SEHNR, CDR2 FQNEAQ (reference sequence). V gave up 5 bases and J gave up 4 bases, with 8 bases separating them. The CDR3 runs 13 residues. CDR3: CASSDLITGELFF. CDR3 bases: TGTGCCAGCAGCGACCTAATCACCGGGGAGCTGTTTTTT.

This clonotype appeared many times. This chain's CDR3 is CASSRLAGGNNEQFF. Here the CDR3 DNA reads TGTGCCAGCAGCCGACTAGCGGGAGGCAACAATGAGCAGTTCTTC. J is TRBJ2-1 and V is TRBV7-9; 13 nucleotides align to TRBD2. Germline V CDR1 and CDR2: SEHNR, FQNEAQ (reference sequence). V shed 5 bases and J 5 bases; nucleotides not matched to a gene: 3. The CDR3 has 15 amino acids.

In this sample, this clonotype turned up many times. One junction end does not reproduce the germline sequence, and a read error may be involved. The chain recombines TRBV20-1 with TRBJ2-3; D may be TRBD2 (5 bases). The germline gives CDR1 DFQATT, CDR2 SNEGSKA (reference sequence). This CDR3 is built from 15 residues. The CDR3 region has the DNA TGCAGTGCAAGAGAGGGTCAGACGAACACAGATACGCAGTATTTT. Its protein product is CSAREGQTNTDTQYF.

The chain joins TRBV6-2 or TRBV6-3 to TRBJ2-1, with no clear D. Trimming took off 2 bases at V and 13 bases at J, with 30 bases between the two ends. CDR3 length: 18 residues. Looked up from germline, CDR1 is MNHEY and CDR2 is SVGEGT. CDR3 sequence reads: CASSYRQITFTLSRPQFF. As DNA, the CDR3 is TGTGCCAGCAGTTACCGACAAATCACGTTTACTCTCAGTAGGCCTCAGTTCTTC.